This TCR beta chain was observed in a study of cytomegalovirus exposure and HLA in healthy donors. General observations from the study: When analyzed later, a missense DCLRE1C variant was found to be linked to TCR beta V- and J-gene trimming. Later work found most CMV-associated TCR beta chains apparently HLA-restricted. Altogether, 164 TCR beta chains were recorded as cytomegalovirus-associated. After further analysis at a later stage, 16,951 TCR beta sequences were associated with HLA alleles at 0.05 false discovery rate.

Details on this clone: Its cognate antigen is unknown.

Both 60 Vbeta primers and 13 Jbeta primers went into the PCR. TCRdb's table, derived via immunoSEQ multiplex PCR, lists solely in-frame clones and lacks some. The sample carries about 140,000 clones, roughly 73% recorded once. Per germline, CDR1 SGHTA and CDR2 FQGTGA. V lost 4 bases and J lost 7; bases outside the gene matches: 5. The CDR3 totals 13 residues. The TCR originated in a woman aged 40-49 years in good health and CMV-seronegative. Sequencing was performed on PBMCs. This chain connects TRBV7-3 to TRBJ1-2; 8 positions agree with TRBD1. Here the CDR3 reads CASSSDRGRGYTF. Here the CDR3 DNA reads TGTGCCAGCAGCTCAGACAGGGGTCGTGGCTACACCTTC.